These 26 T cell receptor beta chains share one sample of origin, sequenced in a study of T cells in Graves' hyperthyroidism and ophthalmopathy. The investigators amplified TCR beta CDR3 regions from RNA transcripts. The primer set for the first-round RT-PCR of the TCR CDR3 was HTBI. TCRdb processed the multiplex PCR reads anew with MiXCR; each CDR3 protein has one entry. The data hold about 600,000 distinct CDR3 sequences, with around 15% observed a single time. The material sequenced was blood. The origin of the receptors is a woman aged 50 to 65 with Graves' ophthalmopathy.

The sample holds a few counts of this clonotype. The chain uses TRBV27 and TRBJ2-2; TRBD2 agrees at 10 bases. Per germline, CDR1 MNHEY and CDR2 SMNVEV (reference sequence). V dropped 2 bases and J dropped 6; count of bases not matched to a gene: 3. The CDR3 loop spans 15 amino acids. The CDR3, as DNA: TGTGCCAGCAGTTTACTGGGACTAGCGTCCGGGGAGCTGTTTTTT. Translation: CASSLLGLASGELFF.

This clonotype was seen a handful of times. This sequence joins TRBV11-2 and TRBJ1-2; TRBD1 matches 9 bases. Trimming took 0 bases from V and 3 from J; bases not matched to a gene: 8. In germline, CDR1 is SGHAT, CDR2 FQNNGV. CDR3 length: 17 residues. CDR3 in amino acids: CASSLEVLTGGHYGYTF. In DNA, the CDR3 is TGTGCCAGCAGCTTAGAGGTTCTGACAGGGGGTCACTATGGCTACACCTTC.

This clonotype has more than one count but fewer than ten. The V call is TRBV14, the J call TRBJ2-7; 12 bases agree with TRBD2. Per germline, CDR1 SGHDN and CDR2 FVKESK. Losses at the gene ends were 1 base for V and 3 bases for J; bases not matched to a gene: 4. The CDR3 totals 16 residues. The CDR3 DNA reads TGTGCCAGCAGCCAAGGACTAGCGGGAGCCGACTACGAGCAGTACTTC. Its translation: CASSQGLAGADYEQYF.

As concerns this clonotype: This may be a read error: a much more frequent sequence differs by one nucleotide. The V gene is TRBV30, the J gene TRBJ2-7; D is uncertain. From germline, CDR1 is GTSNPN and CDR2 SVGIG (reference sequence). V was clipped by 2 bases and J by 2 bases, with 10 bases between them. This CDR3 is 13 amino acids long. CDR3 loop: CAWSRRMPYEQYF. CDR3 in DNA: TGTGCCTGGAGTCGACGCATGCCCTACGAGCAGTACTTC.

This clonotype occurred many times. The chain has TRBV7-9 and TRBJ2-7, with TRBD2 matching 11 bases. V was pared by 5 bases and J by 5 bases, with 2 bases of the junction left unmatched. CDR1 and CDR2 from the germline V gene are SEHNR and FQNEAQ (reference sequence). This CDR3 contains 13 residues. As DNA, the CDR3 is TGTGCCAGCAGCACTAGCGGGAGTGACGAGCAGTACTTC. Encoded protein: CASSTSGSDEQYF.

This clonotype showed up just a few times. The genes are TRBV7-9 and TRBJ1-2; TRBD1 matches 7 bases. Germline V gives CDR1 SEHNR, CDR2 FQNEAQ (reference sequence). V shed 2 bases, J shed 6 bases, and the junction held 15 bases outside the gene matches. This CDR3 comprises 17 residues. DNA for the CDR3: TGTGCCAGCAGCTTAACACGCCCGGGACAGACGCGGAATGGCTACACCTTC. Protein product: CASSLTRPGQTRNGYTF.

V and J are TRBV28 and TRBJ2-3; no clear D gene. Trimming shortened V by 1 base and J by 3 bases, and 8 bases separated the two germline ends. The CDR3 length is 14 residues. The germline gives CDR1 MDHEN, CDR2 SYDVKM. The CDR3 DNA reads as TGTGCCAGCAGTTTATTGGGAAAAACAGATACGCAGTATTTT. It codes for CASSLLGKTDTQYF. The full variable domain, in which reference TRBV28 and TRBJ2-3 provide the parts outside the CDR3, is DVKVTQSSRYLVKRTGEKVFLECVQDMDHENMFWYRQDPGLGLRLIYFSYDVKMKEKGDIPEGYSVSREKKERFSLILESASTNQTSMYLCASSLLGKTDTQYFGPGTRLTVL.

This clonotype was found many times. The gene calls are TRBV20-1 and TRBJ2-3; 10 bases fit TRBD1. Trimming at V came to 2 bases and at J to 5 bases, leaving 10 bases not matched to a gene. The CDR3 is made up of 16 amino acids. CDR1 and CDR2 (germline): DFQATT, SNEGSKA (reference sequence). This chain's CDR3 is CSARRNDRGRIDTQYF. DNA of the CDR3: TGCAGTGCTAGACGAAACGACAGGGGGCGCATAGATACGCAGTATTTT.

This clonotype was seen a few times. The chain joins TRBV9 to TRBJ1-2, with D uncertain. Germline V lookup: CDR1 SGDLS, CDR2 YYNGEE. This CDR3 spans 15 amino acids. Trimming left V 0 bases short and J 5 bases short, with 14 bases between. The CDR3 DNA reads TGTGCCAGCAGCGTAGGGGCAGATCCCGCATATGGCTACACCTTC. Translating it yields CASSVGADPAYGYTF.

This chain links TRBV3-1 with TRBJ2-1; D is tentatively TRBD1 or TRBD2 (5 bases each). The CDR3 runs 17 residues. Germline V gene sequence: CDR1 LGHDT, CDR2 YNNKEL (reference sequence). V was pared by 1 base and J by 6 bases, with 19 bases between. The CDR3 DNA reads TGTGCCAGCAGCCAAGGGTCGGGACGGCTGAATCTCAATGAGCAGTTCTTC. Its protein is CASSQGSGRLNLNEQFF.

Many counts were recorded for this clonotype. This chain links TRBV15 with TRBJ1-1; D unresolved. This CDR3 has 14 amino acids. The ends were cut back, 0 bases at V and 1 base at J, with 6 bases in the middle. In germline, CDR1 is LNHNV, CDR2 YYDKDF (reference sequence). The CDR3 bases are TGTGCCACCAGCAGAGAGGCCGCGAACACTGAAGCTTTCTTT. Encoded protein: CATSREAANTEAFF.

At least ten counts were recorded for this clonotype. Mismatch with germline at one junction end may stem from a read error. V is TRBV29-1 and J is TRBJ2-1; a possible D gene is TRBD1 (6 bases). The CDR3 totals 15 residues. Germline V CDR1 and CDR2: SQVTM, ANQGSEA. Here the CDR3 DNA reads TGCAGCGCTGAAGGCCGGGACAAGGTCTACAATGAGCAGTTCTTC. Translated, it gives CSAEGRDKVYNEQFF.

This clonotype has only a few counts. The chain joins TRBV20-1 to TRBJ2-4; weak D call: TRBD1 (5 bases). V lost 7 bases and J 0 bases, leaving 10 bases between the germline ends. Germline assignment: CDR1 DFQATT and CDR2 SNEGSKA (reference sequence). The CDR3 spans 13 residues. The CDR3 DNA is TGCAGTGTAGGGGCCCGAGCCAAAAACATTCAGTACTTC. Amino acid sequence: CSVGARAKNIQYF.

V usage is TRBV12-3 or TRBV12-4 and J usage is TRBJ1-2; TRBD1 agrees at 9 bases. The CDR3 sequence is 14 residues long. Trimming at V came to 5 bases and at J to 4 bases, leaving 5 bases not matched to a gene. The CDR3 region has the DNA TGTGCCAGCAGTGCCGGGACAGGGCCCTATGGCTACACCTTC. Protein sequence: CASSAGTGPYGYTF.

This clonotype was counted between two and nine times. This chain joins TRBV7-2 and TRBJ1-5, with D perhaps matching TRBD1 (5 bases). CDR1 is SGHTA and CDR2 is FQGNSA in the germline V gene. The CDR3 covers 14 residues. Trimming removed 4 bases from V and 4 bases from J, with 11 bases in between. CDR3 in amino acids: CASSSPEGNQPQHF. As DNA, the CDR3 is TGTGCCAGCAGCTCCCCCGAGGGGAATCAGCCCCAGCATTTT.

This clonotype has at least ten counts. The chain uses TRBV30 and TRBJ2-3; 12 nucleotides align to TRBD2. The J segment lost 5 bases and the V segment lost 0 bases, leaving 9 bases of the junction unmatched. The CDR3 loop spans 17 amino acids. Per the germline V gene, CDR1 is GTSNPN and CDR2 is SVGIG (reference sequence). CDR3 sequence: CAWSVRPSGRAGDTQYF. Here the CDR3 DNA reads TGTGCCTGGAGTGTACGACCTAGCGGGAGGGCCGGAGATACGCAGTATTTT.

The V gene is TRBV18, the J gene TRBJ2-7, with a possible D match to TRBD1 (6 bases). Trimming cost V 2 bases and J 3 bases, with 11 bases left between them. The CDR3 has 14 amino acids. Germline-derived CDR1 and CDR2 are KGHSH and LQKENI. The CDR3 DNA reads TGTGCCAGCTCACCAGGGACAAGAGGCTACGAGCAGTACTTC. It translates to CASSPGTRGYEQYF.

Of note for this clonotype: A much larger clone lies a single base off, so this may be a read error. CDR3 DNA: TGCGCCAGCAGCTTGGCCTTGGGGGACTACAATGAGCAGTTCTTC. This encodes CASSLALGDYNEQFF. V is TRBV5-1 and J is TRBJ2-1, with D tentatively TRBD1 or TRBD2 (5 bases each). Germline V gene lookup returns CDR1 SGHRS and CDR2 YFSETQ. The CDR3 has 15 residues. Trimming removed 0 bases from V and 3 bases from J, with 10 bases in between.

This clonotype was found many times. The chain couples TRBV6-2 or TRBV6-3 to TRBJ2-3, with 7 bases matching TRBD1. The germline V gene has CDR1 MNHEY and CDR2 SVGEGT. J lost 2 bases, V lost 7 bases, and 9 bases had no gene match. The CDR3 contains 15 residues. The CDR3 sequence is CASTGTVTFTDTQYF. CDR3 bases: TGTGCCAGCACTGGGACAGTGACCTTCACAGATACGCAGTATTTT.

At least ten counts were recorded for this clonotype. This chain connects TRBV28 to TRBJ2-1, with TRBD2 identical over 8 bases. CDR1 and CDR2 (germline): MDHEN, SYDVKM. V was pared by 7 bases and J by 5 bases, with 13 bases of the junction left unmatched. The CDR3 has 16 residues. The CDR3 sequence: CASTPTLAGGNNEQFF. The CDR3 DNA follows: TGTGCCAGCACCCCTACTTTGGCGGGAGGAAACAATGAGCAGTTCTTC.

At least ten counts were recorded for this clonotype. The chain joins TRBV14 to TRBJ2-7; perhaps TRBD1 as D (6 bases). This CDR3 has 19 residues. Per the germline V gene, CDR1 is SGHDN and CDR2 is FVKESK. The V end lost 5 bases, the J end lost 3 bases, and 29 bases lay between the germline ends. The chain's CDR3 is CASSITDRPSAENFYEQYF. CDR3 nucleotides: TGTGCCAGCAGCATTACCGACAGGCCAAGCGCAGAGAATTTCTACGAGCAGTACTTC.

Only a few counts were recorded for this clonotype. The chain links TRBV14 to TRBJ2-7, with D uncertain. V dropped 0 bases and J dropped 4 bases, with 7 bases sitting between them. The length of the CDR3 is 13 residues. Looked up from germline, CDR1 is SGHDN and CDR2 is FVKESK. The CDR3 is CASSQDLVYEQYF. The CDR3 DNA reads TGTGCCAGCAGCCAAGATCTCGTATACGAGCAGTACTTC.

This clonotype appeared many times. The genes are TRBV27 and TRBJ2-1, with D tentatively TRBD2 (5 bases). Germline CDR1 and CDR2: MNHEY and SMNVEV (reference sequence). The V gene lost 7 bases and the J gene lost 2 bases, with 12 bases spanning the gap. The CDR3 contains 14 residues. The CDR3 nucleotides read TGTGCCAGCACCCGGGGTCCGACCTACAATGAGCAGTTCTTC. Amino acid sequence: CASTRGPTYNEQFF.

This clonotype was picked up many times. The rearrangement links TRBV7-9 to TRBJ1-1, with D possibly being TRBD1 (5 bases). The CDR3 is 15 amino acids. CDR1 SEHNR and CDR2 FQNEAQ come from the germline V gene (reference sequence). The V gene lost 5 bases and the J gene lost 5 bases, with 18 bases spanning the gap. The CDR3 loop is CASSASGTRGTEAFF. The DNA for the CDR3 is TGTGCCAGCAGCGCCTCCGGGACCCGCGGAACTGAAGCTTTCTTT. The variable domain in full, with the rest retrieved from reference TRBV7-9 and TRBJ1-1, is DTGVSQNPRHKITKRGQNVTFRCDPISEHNRLYWYRQTLGQGPEFLTYFQNEAQLEKSRLLSDRFSAERPKGSFSTLEIQRTEQGDSAMYLCASSASGTRGTEAFFGQGTRLTVV.

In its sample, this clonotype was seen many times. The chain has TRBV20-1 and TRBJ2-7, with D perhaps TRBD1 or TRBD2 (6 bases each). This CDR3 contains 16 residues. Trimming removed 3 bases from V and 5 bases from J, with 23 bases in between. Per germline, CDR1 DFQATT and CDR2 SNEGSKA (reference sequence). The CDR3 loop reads CSASDVGGAGLHEQYF. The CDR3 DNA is TGCAGTGCTAGTGACGTGGGGGGCGCGGGGCTACACGAGCAGTACTTC.

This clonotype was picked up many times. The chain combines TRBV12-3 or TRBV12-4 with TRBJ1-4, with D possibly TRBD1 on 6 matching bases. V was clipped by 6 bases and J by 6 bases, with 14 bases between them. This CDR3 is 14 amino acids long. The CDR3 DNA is TGTGCCAGCAGCCAAGACAGGCGGGATGAAAAACTGTTTTTT. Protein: CASSQDRRDEKLFF.